Below are 20 T cell receptor beta chains sequenced from a single sample in a study of T cell clonality in common variable immunodeficiency. Points from the study as a whole: Common variable immunodeficiency TCR beta sequences reportedly had fewer deletions and N-nucleotide insertions.

Their antigen targets remain unknown. Sequenced by immunoSEQ multiplex PCR; TCRdb stores in-frame clones only, minus some. Observed in the sample are fewer than 7,000 clones, none of them singletons. Source material: peripheral blood mononuclear cells. Receptor source: a human donor with common variable immunodeficiency.

There are many counts of this clone. The read finishes 3 residues shy of the CDR3 end, and the germline J gene is used to complete it. The chain links TRBV18 to TRBJ1-2; D is ambiguous. Trimming cost V 8 bases and J 0 bases, with 13 bases left between them. This CDR3 spans 14 amino acids. CDR1 and CDR2 from the germline V gene are KGHSH and LQKENI. CDR3 sequence: CASTSVASNYGYTF. The covered CDR3 bases are TGTGCCAGCACCTCAGTCGCTTCTAACTATGGC.

This clone was picked up many times. The read finishes 3 residues shy of the CDR3 end, and the germline J gene is used to complete it. The rearrangement uses TRBV7-2 and TRBJ2-1; 11 nucleotides agree with TRBD2. The ends lost 2 bases at V and 5 bases at J; junction bases unmatched: 2. The CDR3 loop spans 15 amino acids. CDR1 SGHTA and CDR2 FQGNSA come from the germline V gene. Incomplete CDR3 DNA: TGTGCCAGCAGCTTATCTAGCGGGGGGCACAATGAG. Translation: CASSLSSGGHNE. The entire CDR3 sequence reads CASSLSSGGHNEQFF. The complete variable domain, with remaining parts taken from reference TRBV7-2 and TRBJ2-1, reads GAGVSQSPSNKVTEKGKDVELRCDPISGHTALYWYRQSLGQGLEFLIYFQGNSAPDKSGLPSDRFSAERTGGSVSTLTIQRTQQEDSAVYLCASSLSSGGHNEQFFGPGTRLTVL.

A few counts support this clone. Sequencing ends 3 residues short of the CDR3 end; the germline J gene provides the rest. This chain joins TRBV11-1 and TRBJ1-1; 7 positions agree with TRBD1. Germline values: CDR1 SGHAT, CDR2 FQDESV (reference sequence). V lost 5 bases to trimming and J lost 6 bases; unmatched junction nucleotides: 3. The CDR3 runs to 12 residues. The sequenced CDR3 bases are TGTGCCAGCAGCATTGACAGGGCTGAA. Protein: CASSIDRAE. The whole CDR3 sequence is CASSIDRAEAFF.

The table lists this clone with a few counts. The missing CDR3 end, 3 residues past where the read stops, is filled in from the germline J gene. This rearrangement joins TRBV19 to TRBJ2-3; 8 nucleotides match TRBD1. J lost 4 bases, V lost 2 bases, and 5 bases had no gene match. CDR3 length equals 15 residues. CDR1 LNHDA and CDR2 SQIVND come from the germline V gene (reference sequence). Here the CDR3 reads CASSITGQVSDTQYF. The CDR3 DNA, read in part, is TGTGCCAGTAGTATAACGGGACAGGTCTCAGATACG.

The chain's CDR3 is CASAQTPGNQPQHF. CDR3 DNA, as far as it was read: TGTGCCAGCGCCCAAACACCCGGCAATCAGCCC. The V gene is TRBV18, the J gene TRBJ1-5; D gene ambiguous. The read ends 3 residues before the CDR3 terminus; that terminus is restored from the germline J gene. Deletions cut 8 bases from V and 2 bases from J, with 13 bases between. Germline assignment: CDR1 KGHSH and CDR2 LQKENI. This CDR3 is 14 amino acids long.

Note on this clone: The read terminates 3 residues before the CDR3 end, so the remaining end is supplied by the germline J gene. The genes are TRBV18 and TRBJ1-1; D call uncertain. Germline CDR1 reads KGHSH; CDR2 reads LQKENI. This CDR3 region has 12 residues. The CDR3 protein is CASSTGEGPAFF. The part of the CDR3 DNA that was read is TGTGCCAGCTCCACCGGTGAAGGGCCG. The full variable domain, completed using reference TRBV18 and TRBJ1-1, is NAGVMQNPRHLVRRRGQEARLRCSPMKGHSHVYWYRQLPEEGLKFMVYLQKENIIDESGMPKERFSAEFPKEGPSILRIQQVVRGDSAAYFCASSTGEGPAFFGQGTRLTVV.

There are many counts of this clone. The CDR3 end is not reached by the read, which stops 3 residues before it; the germline J gene fills it in. Other nucleotide sequences in the sample specify the same CDR3. This chain links TRBV7-2 with TRBJ2-1; TRBD2 matches 11 bases. The CDR3 is 15 amino acids. Losses at the gene ends were 5 bases for V and 4 bases for J; bases not matched to a gene: 4. Looked up from germline, CDR1 is SGHTA and CDR2 is FQGNSA. The CDR3 loop is CASSRTSGPYNEQFF. The CDR3 DNA, read in part, is TGTGCCAGCAGCCGGACTAGCGGGCCTTACAATGAG.

This clone was recorded a few times. The CDR3 end lies 3 residues beyond the end of the read and is filled in from the germline J gene. The chain employs TRBV7-8 and TRBJ2-5; weak D call: TRBD2 (6 bases). Looked up from germline, CDR1 is SGHVS and CDR2 is FQNEAQ. V lost 6 bases and J 0 bases, leaving 14 bases between the germline ends. CDR3 length: 15 amino acids. CDR3: CASRAHAGYQETQYF. Incomplete CDR3 DNA: TGTGCCAGCAGGGCCCACGCGGGGTACCAAGAGACC.

This clone was picked up many times. The read halts 3 residues ahead of the CDR3 end, with the missing end drawn from the germline J gene. The chain employs TRBV5-4 and TRBJ1-3; 7 bases align to TRBD1. V dropped 4 bases and J dropped 0; count of bases not matched to a gene: 7. There are 16 residues in the CDR3. Germline V gene lookup returns CDR1 SGHNT and CDR2 YYREEE (reference sequence). The covered CDR3 bases are TGTGCCAGCAGCACGCCGACAGGGTTCTCTGGAAACACC. It codes for CASSTPTGFSGNT. The complete CDR3 reads CASSTPTGFSGNTIYF.

About this clone: The CDR3 goes on 3 residues after the read ends, and that part is filled in from the germline J gene. V and J are TRBV7-2 and TRBJ1-2; D remains ambiguous. V lost 5 bases and J 1 base, leaving 5 bases between the germline ends. The CDR3 spans 12 residues. Germline V lookup: CDR1 SGHTA, CDR2 FQGNSA. CDR3 sequence: CASSPINYGYTF. Partial CDR3 DNA: TGTGCCAGCAGCCCCATTAACTATGGC.

Remarks on this clone: The read is 3 residues too short to cover the CDR3 end, so that end is filled in from the germline J gene. The rearrangement joins TRBV19 to TRBJ1-2, with a possible D match to TRBD1 (5 bases). CDR3 length equals 13 residues. Trimming removed 7 bases at V and 3 bases at J, with 12 bases between. CDR1 is LNHDA, CDR2 SQIVND, per germline (reference sequence). CDR3 sequence: CASTETEDYGYTF. Incomplete CDR3 DNA: TGTGCCAGTACCGAGACAGAAGACTATGGC.

This clone was seen at least ten times. Read coverage stops 3 residues before the CDR3 terminus; the germline J gene supplies the remainder. The V and J genes are TRBV19 and TRBJ2-1, with TRBD2 identical over 9 bases. Trimming took 5 bases from V and 7 from J; bases not matched to a gene: 3. The CDR3 has 13 amino acids. Per germline, CDR1 LNHDA and CDR2 SQIVND (reference sequence). The CDR3: CASSPGLANEQFF. The sequenced part of the CDR3 DNA is TGTGCCAGTAGTCCGGGACTAGCAAATGAG.

This clone counts as medium-sized. Read coverage stops 3 residues before the CDR3 terminus; the germline J gene supplies the remainder. The V call is TRBV5-5, the J call TRBJ2-4, with TRBD1 matching 7 bases. This CDR3 region has 11 residues. CDR1 and CDR2 from the germline V gene are SGHKS and YYEKEE (reference sequence). CDR3 in amino acids: CASSWGTDQYF. Partial CDR3 DNA: TGTGCCAGCAGCTGGGGGACAGAT.

This clone has only a few counts. The CDR3 sequence: CASSFRLAGGETQYF. The sequenced CDR3 bases are TGCGCCAGCAGCTTTCGGCTAGCGGGAGGTGAGACC. V is TRBV5-1 and J is TRBJ2-5; 11 bases line up with TRBD2. The sequenced fragment ends 3 residues before the CDR3 boundary, so the rest is inferred from the germline J gene. V was clipped by 2 bases and J by 5 bases; unmatched bases: 5. This CDR3 has 15 amino acids. The germline V gene has CDR1 SGHRS and CDR2 YFSETQ.

This clone appeared many times. Read data end 3 residues before the CDR3 end; the end is taken from the germline J gene. This chain connects TRBV5-6 to TRBJ2-7, with 9 bases matching TRBD2. The J segment lost 1 base and the V segment lost 4 bases, leaving 6 bases of the junction unmatched. Germline V gives CDR1 SGHDT, CDR2 YYEEEE. This CDR3 contains 15 residues. The CDR3 bases that were read are TGTGCCAGCAGCGGTGAAACTAGCGGGTCCTACGAG. The encoded protein is CASSGETSGSYE. The entire CDR3 protein reads CASSGETSGSYEQYF.

This clone was counted only a few times. The read comes to an end 3 residues before the CDR3 does, leaving the germline J gene to fill in the end. The gene calls are TRBV29-1 and TRBJ1-2, with D possibly matching TRBD1 (5 bases). The CDR3 loop spans 13 amino acids. V lost 4 bases and J 4 bases, leaving 13 bases between the germline ends. Germline CDR1 reads SQVTM; CDR2 reads ANQGSEA. CDR3: CSVVDKSLYGYTF. Partial CDR3 DNA: TGCAGCGTTGTGGACAAGAGTCTCTATGGC.

Points on this clone: The read comes to an end 3 residues before the CDR3 does, leaving the germline J gene to fill in the end. V is TRBV20-1 and J is TRBJ2-7; 8 nucleotides agree with TRBD2. After removal of 5 bases from V and 0 bases from J, the junction contained 12 bases not matched to a gene. The length of the CDR3 is 16 residues. CDR1 and CDR2 from the germline V gene are DFQATT and SNEGSKA (reference sequence). The CDR3 reads CSAEISGGGSSYEQYF. Partial CDR3 DNA: TGCAGTGCTGAAATTTCGGGGGGGGGAAGCTCCTACGAG.

This clone was observed at least ten times. CDR3 DNA (partial): TGCAGTGCCCGACAGTGGGGCTATGGC. Protein product: CSARQWGYG. From start to end, the CDR3 is CSARQWGYGYTF. The chain is built from TRBV20-1 and TRBJ1-2, with TRBD1 as a possible D gene (5 bases). Coverage ceases 3 residues before the CDR3 finishes, and the germline J gene fills in the end. CDR1 and CDR2 from the germline V gene are DFQATT and SNEGSKA (reference sequence). This CDR3 has 12 residues. Trimming took off 6 bases at V and 4 bases at J, with 12 bases between the two ends.

This clone was found many times. The missing CDR3 end, 3 residues past where the read stops, is filled in from the germline J gene. The chain joins TRBV2 to TRBJ2-7; possibly TRBD2 for D (6 bases). Deletions cut 3 bases from V and 0 bases from J, with 12 bases between. The CDR3 has 15 residues. The germline gives CDR1 SNHLY, CDR2 FYNNEI. This CDR3 reads CASSDLAALSYEQYF. CDR3 bases read: TGTGCCAGCAGTGATTTAGCGGCCCTCTCCTACGAG. Combining the CDR3 with reference TRBV2 and TRBJ2-7 gives the whole variable domain EPEVTQTPSHQVTQMGQEVILRCVPISNHLYFYWYRQILGQKVEFLVSFYNNEISEKSEIFDDQFSVERPDGSNFTLKIRSTKLEDSAMYFCASSDLAALSYEQYFGPGTRLTVT.

This clone has at least ten counts. The part of the CDR3 DNA that was read is TGTGCCAGCGAGGGACAGAGCCAAGAGACC. It yields the protein CASEGQSQET. The complete CDR3 reads CASEGQSQETQYF. The chain is built from TRBV2 and TRBJ2-5, with TRBD1 matching over 7 bases. The missing CDR3 end, 3 residues past where the read stops, is filled in from the germline J gene. This CDR3 region has 13 residues. Per germline, CDR1 SNHLY and CDR2 FYNNEI. Trimming cost V 8 bases and J 1 base; bases outside gene matches: 4.